The T cell receptor beta chain described here comes from a study of cytomegalovirus exposure and HLA in healthy donors. Study at large: Of around 410 genotyped donors, around 86% grouped in the Caucasian-associated ancestry cluster.

The germline gives CDR1 LNHDA, CDR2 SQIVND (reference sequence). The CDR3 extends over 13 amino acids. Trimming took 7 bases from V and 1 from J, leaving 10 bases between them. Study-wide findings and caveats: Some V segments, TRBV6-2 and TRBV6-3 among them, were indistinguishable and were therefore excluded.

About this clone itself: The antigen is undetermined.

60 Vbeta and 13 Jbeta primers were used in PCR. Generated by immunoSEQ multiplex PCR, the TCRdb table keeps only in-frame clones and is missing some. The sample includes approximately 150,000 clones, 80% to 90% seen only once; the top ten take about 7%. The receptor was derived from a woman in her 30s in good health and CMV-seropositive. The V call is TRBV19, the J call TRBJ1-1; tentative D call: TRBD1 (6 bases). The sample was PBMCs. The CDR3 here is CASNLGANTEAFF. CDR3 coding DNA: TGTGCCAGTAACCTGGGGGCGAACACTGAAGCTTTCTTT.